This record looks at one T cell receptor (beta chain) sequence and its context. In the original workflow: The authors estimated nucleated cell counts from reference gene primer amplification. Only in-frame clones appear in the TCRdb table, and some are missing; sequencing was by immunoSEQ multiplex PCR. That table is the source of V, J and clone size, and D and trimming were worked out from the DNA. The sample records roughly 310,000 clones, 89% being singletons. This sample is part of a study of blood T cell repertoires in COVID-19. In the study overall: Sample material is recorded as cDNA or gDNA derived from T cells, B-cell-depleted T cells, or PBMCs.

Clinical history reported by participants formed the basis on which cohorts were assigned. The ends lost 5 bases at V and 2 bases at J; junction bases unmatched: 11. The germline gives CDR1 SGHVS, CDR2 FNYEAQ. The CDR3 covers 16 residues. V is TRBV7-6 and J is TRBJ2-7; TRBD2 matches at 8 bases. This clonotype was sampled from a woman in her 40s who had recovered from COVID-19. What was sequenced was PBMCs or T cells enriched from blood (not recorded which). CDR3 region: CASSRASGGGTYEQYF. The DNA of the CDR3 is TGTGCCAGCAGCCGCGCTTCGGGGGGGGGAACCTACGAGCAGTACTTC.